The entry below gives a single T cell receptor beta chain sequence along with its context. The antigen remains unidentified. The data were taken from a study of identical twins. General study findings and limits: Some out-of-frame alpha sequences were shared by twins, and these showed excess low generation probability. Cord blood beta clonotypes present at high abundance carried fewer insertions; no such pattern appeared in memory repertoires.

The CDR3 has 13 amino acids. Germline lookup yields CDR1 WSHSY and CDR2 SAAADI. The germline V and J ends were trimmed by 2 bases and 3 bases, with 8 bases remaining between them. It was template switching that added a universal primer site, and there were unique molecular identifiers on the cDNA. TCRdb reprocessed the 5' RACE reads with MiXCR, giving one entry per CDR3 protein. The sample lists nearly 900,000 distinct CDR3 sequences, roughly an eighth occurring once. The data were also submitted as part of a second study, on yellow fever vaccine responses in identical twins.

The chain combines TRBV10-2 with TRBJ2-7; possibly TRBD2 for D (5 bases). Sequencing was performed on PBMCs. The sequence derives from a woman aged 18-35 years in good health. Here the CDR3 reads CASSEEGIYEQYF. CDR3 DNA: TGCGCCAGCAGTGAGGAGGGAATCTACGAGCAGTACTTC.